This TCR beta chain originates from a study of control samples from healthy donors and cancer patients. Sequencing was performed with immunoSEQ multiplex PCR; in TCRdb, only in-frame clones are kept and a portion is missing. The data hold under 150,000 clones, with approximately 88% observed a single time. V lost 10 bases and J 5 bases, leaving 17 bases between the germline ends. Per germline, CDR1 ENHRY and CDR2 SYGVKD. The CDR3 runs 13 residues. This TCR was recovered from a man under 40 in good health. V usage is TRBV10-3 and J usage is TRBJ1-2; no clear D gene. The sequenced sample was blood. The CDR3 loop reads CATQAGQLYGYTF. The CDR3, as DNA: TGTGCCACCCAGGCCGGGCAGCTATATGGCTACACCTTC.